Here is one T cell receptor (beta chain) with its context. Its target is unknown. TCRdb used MiXCR to reprocess the 5' RACE reads, holding one entry per CDR3 protein. The table records roughly 220,000 distinct CDR3 sequences, 10% of them present only once. The sample belongs to a study of CD8 T cells in ankylosing spondylitis. Study-wide results and caveats: Reportedly, matched ankylosing spondylitis synovial fluid was significantly enriched for disease-linked clones.

Germline V gives CDR1 LNHDA, CDR2 SQIVND (reference sequence). The CDR3 sequence is 15 residues long. Trimming left V 4 bases short and J 1 base short, with 11 bases between. This rearrangement joins TRBV19 to TRBJ1-5; D is unresolved. This receptor was identified in a male donor with ankylosing spondylitis or in good health (not recorded which). The specimen sequenced was blood, either unsorted or a sorted T cell fraction (not recorded which). CDR3 nucleotide sequence: TGTGCCAGTAGTACTGGGGTAGGGAGCAATCAGCCCCAGCATTTT. Its translation: CASSTGVGSNQPQHF.